This T cell receptor beta chain was found in a study of blood T cells in healthy people across ages. Study-wide context: With template switching, about one barcoded beta molecule was captured per two T cells.

Study-level points and caveats: Observed TCR beta diversity per million T cells went down as age went up. This fall followed a roughly linear course with age.

Primed by a sample-barcoded 5' primer and a J-beta primer mix, a second PCR proceeded for about 7 to 11 cycles. TCRdb recomputed calls from the 5' RACE reads with MiXCR, one row per CDR3 protein. The sample consists of some 880,000 distinct CDR3 sequences, under 40% of them appearing once. The CDR3 has 13 residues. V lost 0 bases to trimming and J lost 7 bases, with 7 bases between them. Germline lookup yields CDR1 MNHNY and CDR2 SVGAGI (reference sequence). This clonotype was seen more than once but under ten times. No antigen is known for it. The study recruited healthy Caucasian donors from Russia who were aged about 6 to 90.

The material sequenced was blood. V usage is TRBV6-6 and J usage is TRBJ2-1; D not resolved. This TCR was sampled from a man between 18 and 29 years old in good health. The CDR3, as DNA: TGTGCCAGCAGTTACTCGGAAGGAAATGAGCAGTTCTTC. This gives the protein CASSYSEGNEQFF.